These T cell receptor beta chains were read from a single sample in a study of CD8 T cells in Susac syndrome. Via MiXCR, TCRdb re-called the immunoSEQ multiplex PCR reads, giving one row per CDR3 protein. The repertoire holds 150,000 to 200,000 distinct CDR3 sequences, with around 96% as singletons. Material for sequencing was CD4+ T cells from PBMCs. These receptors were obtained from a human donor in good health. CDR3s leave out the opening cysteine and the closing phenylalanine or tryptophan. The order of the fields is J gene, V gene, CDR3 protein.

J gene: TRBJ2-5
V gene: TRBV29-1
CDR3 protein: SVEKVAETQY

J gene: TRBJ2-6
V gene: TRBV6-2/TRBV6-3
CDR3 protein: ASTRGNGANVLT

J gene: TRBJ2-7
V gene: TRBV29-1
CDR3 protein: SVLDRGTYEQY

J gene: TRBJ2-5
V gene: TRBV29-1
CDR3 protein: SALRGGETQY

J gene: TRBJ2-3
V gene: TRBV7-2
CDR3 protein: ASSLAGGQDTQY

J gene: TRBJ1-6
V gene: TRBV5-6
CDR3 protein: ASSFGTPNSPLH

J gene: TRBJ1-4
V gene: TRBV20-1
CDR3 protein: SAKRGSTNEKLF

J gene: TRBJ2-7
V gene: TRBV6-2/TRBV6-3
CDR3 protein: ASSLLTYEQY

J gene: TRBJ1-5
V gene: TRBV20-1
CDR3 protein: SASIPWNQPQH

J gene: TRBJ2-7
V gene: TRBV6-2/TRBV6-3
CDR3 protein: ASRRSGTYEQY

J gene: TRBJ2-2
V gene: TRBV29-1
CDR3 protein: SVGSGAFTGELF

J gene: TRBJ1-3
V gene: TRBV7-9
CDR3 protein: ASSRQKISGNTIY

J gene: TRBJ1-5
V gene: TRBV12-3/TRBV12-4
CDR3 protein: ASSPGTGIQPQH

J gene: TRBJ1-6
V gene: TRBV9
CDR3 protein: ASSAGDSPLH

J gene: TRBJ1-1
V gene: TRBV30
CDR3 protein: AWRRRVNTEAF

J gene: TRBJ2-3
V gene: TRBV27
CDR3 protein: ASSKPNQGLGSTDTQY

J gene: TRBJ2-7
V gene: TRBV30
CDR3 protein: AWVFTGNEQY

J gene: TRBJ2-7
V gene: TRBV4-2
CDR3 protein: ASTTEVGPYEQY

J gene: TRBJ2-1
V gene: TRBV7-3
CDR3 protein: ASSTQASARDNEQF

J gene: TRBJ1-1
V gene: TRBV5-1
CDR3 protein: ASSIGQLRVDTEAF

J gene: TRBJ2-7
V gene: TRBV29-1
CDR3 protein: SVGRRYEQY

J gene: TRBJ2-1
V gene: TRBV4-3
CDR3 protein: ASSHSGGRYNEQF

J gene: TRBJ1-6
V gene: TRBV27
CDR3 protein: ASSIGPDNSPLH

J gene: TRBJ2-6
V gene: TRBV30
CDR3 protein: AWSSGAGTRLSGANVLT

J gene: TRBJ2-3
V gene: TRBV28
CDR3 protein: ASSRTSGGAMDTQY

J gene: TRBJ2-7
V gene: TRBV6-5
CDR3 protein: ASSYSGASYEQY

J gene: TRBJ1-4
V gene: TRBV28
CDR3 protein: ATTGTGRTSSEKLF

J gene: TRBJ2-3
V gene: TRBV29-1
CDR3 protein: SVELPNLRNTQY

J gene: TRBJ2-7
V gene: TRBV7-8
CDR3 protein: ASRDPGQGSSYEQY

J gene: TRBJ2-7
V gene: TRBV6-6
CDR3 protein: ASRLGTGLYEQY

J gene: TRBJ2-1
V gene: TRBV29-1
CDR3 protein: SVDTWEAGAYNEQF

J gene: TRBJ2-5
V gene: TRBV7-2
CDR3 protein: ASRRMAGGPETQY

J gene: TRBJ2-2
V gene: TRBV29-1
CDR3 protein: SVGSGSGTGELF